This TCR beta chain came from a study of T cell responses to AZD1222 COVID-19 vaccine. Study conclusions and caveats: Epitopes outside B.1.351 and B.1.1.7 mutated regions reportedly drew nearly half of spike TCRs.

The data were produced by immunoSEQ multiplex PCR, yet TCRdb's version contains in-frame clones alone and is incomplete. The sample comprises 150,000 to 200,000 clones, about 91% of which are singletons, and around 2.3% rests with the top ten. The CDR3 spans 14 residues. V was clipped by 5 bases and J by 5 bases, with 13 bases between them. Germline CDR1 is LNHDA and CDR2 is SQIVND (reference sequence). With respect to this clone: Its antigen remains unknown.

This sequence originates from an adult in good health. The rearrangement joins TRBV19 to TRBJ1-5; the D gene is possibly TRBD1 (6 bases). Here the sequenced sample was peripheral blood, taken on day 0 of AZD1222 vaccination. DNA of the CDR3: TGTGCCAGTAGTTTAAGCAGGACAGATCAGCCCCAGCATTTT. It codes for CASSLSRTDQPQHF. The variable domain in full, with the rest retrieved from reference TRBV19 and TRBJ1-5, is DGGITQSPKYLFRKEGQNVTLSCEQNLNHDAMYWYRQDPGQGLRLIYYSQIVNDFQKGDIAEGYSVSREKKESFPLTVTSAQKNPTAFYLCASSLSRTDQPQHFGDGTRLSIL.